The next 31 T cell receptor beta chains were all read from a single sample in a study of Tregs in tolerant kidney transplant recipients. Assay used: immunoSEQ multiplex PCR; TCRdb lists only in-frame clones, some missing. The table records approximately 260,000 clones, around 81% of them present only once. The material sequenced was CD4+ T cells from blood. The receptor set was obtained from a human donor in good health.

Of note for this clone: At one end, the junction sequence differs from germline, possibly due to a read error. The chain carries TRBV7-9 and TRBJ1-1; no reliable D call. The germline V gene has CDR1 SEHNR and CDR2 FQNEAQ (reference sequence). The CDR3 has 13 amino acids. This chain's CDR3 is CASSRTENTEAFF. As DNA, the CDR3 is TGTGCTAGCAGCAGGACGGAGAACACTGAAGCTTTCTTT.

This chain links TRBV30 with TRBJ1-2; TRBD1 aligns across 7 bases. The CDR3 spans 14 residues. The V and J ends lost 8 bases and 4 bases, in that order; junction bases with no gene match: 13. From germline, CDR1 is GTSNPN and CDR2 SVGIG (reference sequence). CDR3 loop: CAIVGQGGVYGYTF. The DNA of the CDR3 is TGTGCCATTGTCGGGCAGGGGGGGGTCTATGGCTACACCTTC.

The chain carries TRBV7-6 and TRBJ1-1; D unclear. Deletions cut 7 bases from V and 6 bases from J, with 15 bases between. Germline V CDR1 and CDR2: SGHVS, FNYEAQ. CDR3 size: 13 residues. This chain's CDR3 is CASTSLGRPEAFF. The CDR3 DNA reads TGTGCCAGCACCTCTTTAGGGAGGCCTGAAGCTTTCTTT.

This clone was recorded once. V gene TRBV29-1 combines with J gene TRBJ2-3; TRBD1 matches at 10 bases. V shed 6 bases and J 1 base; nucleotides not matched to a gene: 4. Germline V gene lookup returns CDR1 SQVTM and CDR2 ANQGSEA. This CDR3 region has 14 residues. CDR3 coding DNA: TGCAGCGTCCGGGACAGGGGAGGCACAGATACGCAGTATTTT. Translation gives CSVRDRGGTDTQYF.

This chain links TRBV7-2 with TRBJ1-5, with D unclear. Germline V gives CDR1 SGHTA, CDR2 FQGNSA. The CDR3 runs 13 residues. V lost 5 bases to trimming and J lost 5 bases, with 10 bases between them. CDR3 bases: TGTGCCAGCAGCCCGGCAAGATATCAGCCCCAGCATTTT. This translates into CASSPARYQPQHF.

The rearrangement joins TRBV18 to TRBJ2-3; 8 nucleotides agree with TRBD1. V was pared by 3 bases and J by 3 bases, with 8 bases of the junction left unmatched. The germline gives CDR1 KGHSH, CDR2 LQKENI. This CDR3 region has 16 residues. The DNA for the CDR3 is TGTGCCAGCTCACCGGCCGGGACAGGTAGGACAGATACGCAGTATTTT. As protein: CASSPAGTGRTDTQYF.

V gene TRBV5-1 combines with J gene TRBJ2-3; weak D call: TRBD1 (6 bases). This CDR3 has 15 residues. Trimming removed 3 bases from V and 2 bases from J, with 13 bases in between. Per the germline V gene, CDR1 is SGHRS and CDR2 is YFSETQ. CDR3 bases: TGCGCCAGCAGCTCCCAGGGGCAATACACAGATACGCAGTATTTT. Its protein product is CASSSQGQYTDTQYF.

V is TRBV2 and J is TRBJ2-7; D perhaps matches TRBD1 (6 bases). The V end lost 8 bases, the J end lost 8 bases, and 16 bases lay between the germline ends. CDR3 length: 12 residues. Per germline, CDR1 SNHLY and CDR2 FYNNEI. The CDR3 region has the DNA TGTGCCAGCGGGGGCGACAGTGTACAGCAGTACTTC. This encodes CASGGDSVQQYF.

The rearrangement joins TRBV5-1 to TRBJ1-6; D gene ambiguous. Germline CDR1 and CDR2: SGHRS and YFSETQ. Trimming removed 4 bases from V and 5 bases from J, with 16 bases in between. The CDR3 is made up of 16 amino acids. The CDR3 loop reads CASSRDPGLDNSPLHF. The CDR3 bases are TGCGCCAGCAGCCGTGATCCGGGCCTCGATAATTCACCCCTCCACTTT.

This clone was seen just once. The chain recombines TRBV19 with TRBJ2-3; 10 nucleotides agree with TRBD2. With V trimmed by 1 base and J by 6 bases, 7 bases remained unmatched. Germline V gene lookup returns CDR1 LNHDA and CDR2 SQIVND (reference sequence). CDR3 size: 16 residues. The CDR3 spells CASSIGTSGNLDTQYF. CDR3 DNA: TGTGCCAGTAGTATAGGAACTAGCGGGAATCTCGATACGCAGTATTTT.

The chain uses TRBV5-1 and TRBJ2-5, with 7 bases matching TRBD2. CDR1 and CDR2 from the germline V gene are SGHRS and YFSETQ. Trimming cost V 2 bases and J 5 bases; bases outside gene matches: 6. This CDR3 comprises 14 residues. CDR3 DNA: TGCGCCAGCAGCTTCCGAGCGGGACGGGAGACCCAGTACTTC. Translation gives CASSFRAGRETQYF.

The rearrangement links TRBV10-1 to TRBJ2-4; D gene uncertain. The CDR3 runs to 14 residues. Trimming cost V 5 bases and J 3 bases, with 11 bases left between them. Per the germline V gene, CDR1 is WNHNN and CDR2 is SYGVQD (reference sequence). CDR3 amino acids: CASSPGPGKNIQYF. In nucleotides, the CDR3 is TGCGCCAGCAGTCCCGGTCCTGGCAAAAACATTCAGTACTTC.

J is TRBJ1-4 and V is TRBV29-1; TRBD1 is a possible D gene (5 bases). The CDR3 length is 14 residues. Germline lookup yields CDR1 SQVTM and CDR2 ANQGSEA. Trimming took 7 bases from V and 7 from J, leaving 19 bases between them. The CDR3 nucleotides read TGCAGCGCTGGGGGGGGAACAAAAAGTGAAAAACTGTTTTTT. This encodes CSAGGGTKSEKLFF.

The V call is TRBV7-9, the J call TRBJ2-3; no reliable D call. This CDR3 has 12 amino acids. Germline loops: CDR1 SEHNR, CDR2 FQNEAQ (reference sequence). V was shortened by 7 bases and J by 4 bases, with 9 bases between the two germline ends. CDR3 region: CASKPTADTQYF. CDR3 DNA: TGTGCCAGCAAACCCACAGCAGATACGCAGTATTTT.

This chain links TRBV6-6 with TRBJ2-3; D uncertain. The CDR3 length is 14 residues. Germline V CDR1 and CDR2: MNHNY, SVGAGI (reference sequence). V was shortened by 8 bases and J by 2 bases, with 14 bases between the two germline ends. Here the CDR3 DNA reads TGTGCCAGCGGTCGGACCTGGCTCACAGATACGCAGTATTTT. Translating it yields CASGRTWLTDTQYF.

V is TRBV27 and J is TRBJ2-5; D unclear. From germline, CDR1 is MNHEY and CDR2 SMNVEV (reference sequence). The CDR3 has 12 amino acids. The germline V and J ends were trimmed by 3 bases and 4 bases, with 6 bases remaining between them. The CDR3 loop reads CASSFYGETQYF. CDR3 DNA sequence: TGTGCCAGCAGTTTTTATGGAGAGACCCAGTACTTC.

The chain links TRBV5-1 to TRBJ1-2; 7 bases match TRBD1. The germline gives CDR1 SGHRS, CDR2 YFSETQ. J lost 3 bases, V lost 1 base, and 3 bases had no gene match. CDR3 size: 14 residues. The CDR3 loop is CASSLFGTDYGYTF. The CDR3, as DNA: TGCGCCAGCAGCTTGTTTGGGACAGACTATGGCTACACCTTC.

The rearrangement joins TRBV6-5 to TRBJ1-1, with unresolved D. The CDR3 is 16 amino acids. The V end was cut by 0 bases, the J end by 1 base, with 12 bases between. Germline V gene data show CDR1 as MNHEY and CDR2 as SVGAGI. DNA of the CDR3: TGTGCCAGCAGTTACTCGGGGAACCTCCGGAACACTGAAGCTTTCTTT. Translation gives CASSYSGNLRNTEAFF.

Notes on this clone: The sample contains more than one DNA sequence encoding this CDR3. V is TRBV2 and J is TRBJ1-1; 7 bases align to TRBD1. CDR1 and CDR2 (germline): SNHLY, FYNNEI. V trimming: 6 bases; J trimming: 1 base; junction bases outside the gene matches: 2. The CDR3 has 13 amino acids. The CDR3 loop reads CASSGQANTEAFF. The CDR3 nucleotides read TGTGCCAGCAGCGGACAGGCGAACACTGAAGCTTTCTTT.

Only one count was recorded for this clone. The chain uses TRBV11-1 and TRBJ1-5; D is possibly TRBD1 (6 bases). With 5 bases removed from V and 1 base from J, the gap between germline ends came to 9 bases. Germline CDR1 reads SGHAT; CDR2 reads FQDESV (reference sequence). The CDR3 has 14 residues. In nucleotides, the CDR3 is TGTGCCAGCAGCCGGAGGGGGAGCAATCAGCCCCAGCATTTT. As protein: CASSRRGSNQPQHF.

Concerning this clone: At one of its ends the junction is not consistent with the germline gene, which may arise from a read error. The chain carries TRBV2 and TRBJ2-3; the match to TRBD2 covers 14 bases. Germline V gene sequence: CDR1 SNHLY, CDR2 FYNNEI. This CDR3 spans 16 amino acids. The CDR3 DNA follows: TGTGCCAGCAGCGAAGGGACTAGCGGGAGTACAGATACGCAGTATTTT. Its translation is CASSEGTSGSTDTQYF.

This chain links TRBV18 with TRBJ2-3, with 9 bases lining up with TRBD1. This CDR3 is built from 15 residues. CDR1 and CDR2 from the germline V gene are KGHSH and LQKENI. The V and J ends lost 5 bases and 2 bases, in that order; junction bases with no gene match: 5. The CDR3 coding sequence is TGTGCCAGCTCATCGGACAGGGGAGCCACAGATACGCAGTATTTT. It codes for CASSSDRGATDTQYF.

The CDR3 spells CASSLQGSGGTEAFF. Here the CDR3 DNA reads TGTGCCAGCAGCTTACAGGGATCTGGTGGGACTGAAGCTTTCTTT. The chain has TRBV11-2 and TRBJ1-1, with a tentative D call TRBD1 (5 bases). Trimming took 2 bases from V and 5 from J, leaving 15 bases between them. CDR1 is SGHAT and CDR2 is FQNNGV in the germline V gene. The CDR3 is 15 residues long.

This clone was observed a single time. The chain carries TRBV2 and TRBJ2-7; 7 bases map to TRBD2. Germline CDR1 reads SNHLY; CDR2 reads FYNNEI. The CDR3 is 14 residues long. Trimming removed 4 bases from V and 6 bases from J; junction bases left unmatched: 9. The CDR3 loop reads CASSVIAGVGEQYF. The CDR3 bases are TGTGCCAGCAGTGTGATCGCGGGAGTGGGCGAGCAGTACTTC.

V gene TRBV30 combines with J gene TRBJ2-5; 9 bases align to TRBD2. V dropped 2 bases and J dropped 1; count of bases not matched to a gene: 11. The germline V gene encodes CDR1 GTSNPN and CDR2 SVGIG (reference sequence). This CDR3 contains 17 residues. For the CDR3, the DNA is TGTGCCTGGAGTTTTAGCGGGAGCCCCACCCTCCAAGAGACCCAGTACTTC. It specifies CAWSFSGSPTLQETQYF. Filled out from reference TRBV30 and TRBJ2-5, the complete variable domain reads SQTIHQWPATLVQPVGSPLSLECTVEGTSNPNLYWYRQAAGRGLQLLFYSVGIGQISSEVPQNLSASRPQDRQFILSSKKLLLSDSGFYLCAWSFSGSPTLQETQYFGPGTRLLVL.

The CDR3 nucleotides read TGTGCCAGCAGACCCCAGGGGATTCCTAATTCACCCCTCCACTTT. This sequence encodes CASRPQGIPNSPLHF. The chain links TRBV5-8 to TRBJ1-6; D possibly corresponds to TRBD1 (6 bases). Per germline, CDR1 SGHTS and CDR2 YDEGEE. The germline V and J ends were trimmed by 5 bases and 6 bases, with 15 bases remaining between them. The CDR3 sequence is 15 residues long.

V is TRBV9 and J is TRBJ1-2; D is unresolved. This CDR3 has 13 amino acids. Germline V gene data show CDR1 as SGDLS and CDR2 as YYNGEE. V dropped 0 bases and J dropped 3 bases, with 6 bases sitting between them. For the CDR3, the DNA is TGTGCCAGCAGCGTAGACAGTTACTATGGCTACACCTTC. Protein product: CASSVDSYYGYTF.

This clone was recorded once. The chain links TRBV19 to TRBJ2-6; D is unresolved. The CDR3 runs 15 residues. The V and J ends lost 6 bases and 0 bases respectively, with 9 bases between them. The germline V gene encodes CDR1 LNHDA and CDR2 SQIVND (reference sequence). The CDR3 region has the DNA TGTGCCAGTAGATCCTCCACCTCTGGGGCCAACGTCCTGACTTTC. Translation: CASRSSTSGANVLTF.

The chain links TRBV7-2 to TRBJ2-2, with unresolved D. The germline CDR1 and CDR2 sequences are SGHTA and FQGNSA. Trimming took off 1 base at V and 3 bases at J, with 0 bases between the two ends. There are 12 residues in the CDR3. CDR3 amino acids: CASSLDTGELFF. The DNA of the CDR3 is TGTGCCAGCAGCTTAGACACCGGGGAGCTGTTTTTT.

The chain couples TRBV7-7 to TRBJ2-7; maybe TRBD2 (6 bases). Trimming left V 3 bases short and J 2 bases short, with 14 bases between. Germline values: CDR1 SSHAT, CDR2 FNYEAQ (reference sequence). The CDR3 spans 15 residues. The CDR3 loop reads CASSFSSGPTYEQYF. CDR3 in DNA: TGTGCCAGCAGCTTTTCCAGCGGGCCCACCTACGAGCAGTACTTC.

This clone was counted between two and nine times. The chain joins TRBV6-1 to TRBJ1-3; TRBD1 agrees at 7 bases. CDR1 is MNHNS, CDR2 SASEGT, per germline. V gave up 4 bases and J gave up 0 bases; unmatched junction bases: 0. The CDR3 covers 14 residues. CDR3 loop: CASSGDSSGNTIYF. The DNA for the CDR3 is TGTGCCAGCAGTGGGGACAGCTCTGGAAACACCATATATTTT.